A single sample is the source of the 2 T cell receptor beta chains below, sequenced in a study of T cell responses to AZD1222 COVID-19 vaccine (dated by TCRdb to the early 2020s). Reading the label with the study, this specimen's time point is: about 28 days (+/-7) after the second vaccine dose. Library preparation was by the immunoSEQ multiplex PCR assay. TCRdb carries this immuneACCESS record with in-frame sequences only. Its versions omit some clonotypes, under half of them owing to an unresolved V gene in the studies checked, with the rest unexplained. The sample table holds under 200,000 clones, of which around 92% were seen once. The top ten constitute 1.3% of the sample. The sample here was peripheral blood, taken 28 days after the second AZD1222 dose. The receptors were sampled from an adult who received the AZD1222 COVID-19 vaccine.

The chain carries TRBV5-6 and TRBJ1-1; D gene ambiguous. Trimming cost V 0 bases and J 5 bases, with 8 bases left between them. Looked up from germline, CDR1 is SGHDT and CDR2 is YYEEEE. The length of the CDR3 is 13 residues. The DNA of the CDR3 is TGTGCCAGCAGCTTGGACGGGCGGACTGAAGCTTTCTTT. Its protein is CASSLDGRTEAFF.

CDR3 sequence (DNA): TGTGCCAGCAGAAGGGGGGGTAATGAAAAACTGTTTTTT. Amino acids: CASRRGGNEKLFF. The rearrangement joins TRBV25-1 to TRBJ1-4; tentatively, D is TRBD1 (6 bases). Germline CDR1 reads MGHDK; CDR2 reads SYGVNS. V gave up 6 bases and J gave up 4 bases, with 9 bases separating them. This CDR3 is 13 amino acids long.